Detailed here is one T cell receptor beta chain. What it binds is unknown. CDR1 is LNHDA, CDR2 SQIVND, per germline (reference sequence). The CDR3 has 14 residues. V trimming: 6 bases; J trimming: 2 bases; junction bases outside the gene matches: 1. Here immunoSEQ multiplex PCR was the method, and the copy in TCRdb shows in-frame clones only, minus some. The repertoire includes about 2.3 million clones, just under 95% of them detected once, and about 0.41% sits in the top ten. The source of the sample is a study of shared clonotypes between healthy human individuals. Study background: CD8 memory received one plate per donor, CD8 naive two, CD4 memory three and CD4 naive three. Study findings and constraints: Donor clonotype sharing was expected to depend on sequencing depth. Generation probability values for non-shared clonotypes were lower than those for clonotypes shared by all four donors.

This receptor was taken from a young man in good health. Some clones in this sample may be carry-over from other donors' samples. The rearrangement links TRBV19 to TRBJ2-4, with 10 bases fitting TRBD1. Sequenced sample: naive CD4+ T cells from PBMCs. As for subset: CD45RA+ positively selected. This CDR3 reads CASRGQGTKNIQYF. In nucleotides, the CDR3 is TGTGCCAGTAGGGGACAGGGGACCAAAAACATTCAGTACTTC.